Each of the 8 T cell receptor beta chains below was sequenced from the same sample in a study of T cell repertoires in cytomegalovirus infection. TCRdb independently ran MiXCR on the reads; one entry per CDR3 protein. The sample contains some 300,000 distinct CDR3 sequences, 9.6% of which appear only once. Sequencing was performed on PBMCs. These receptors came from a human donor in good health (CMV status not recorded). Some clones in this sample may be carry-over from other donors' samples.

Turning to this clonotype: One end of the junction varies from germline; a read error may be responsible. V and J are TRBV4-1 and TRBJ1-1; D unclear. Germline-derived CDR1 and CDR2 are MGHRA and YSYEKL. The CDR3 has 15 residues. The CDR3 coding sequence is TGCGTCAGCAGCCAAGAGGTCCAAGGGCACACTGAAGCTTTCTTT. Its protein is CVSSQEVQGHTEAFF.

This clonotype was found many times. V gene TRBV7-9 combines with J gene TRBJ2-2; D not resolved. Trimming shortened V by 5 bases and J by 4 bases, and 5 bases separated the two germline ends. The V gene's germline CDR1 is SEHNR and CDR2 FQNEAQ (reference sequence). The CDR3 loop spans 12 amino acids. In DNA, the CDR3 is TGTGCCAGCAGCCCAAGCACCGGGGAGCTGTTTTTT. Its translation is CASSPSTGELFF.

There are many counts of this clonotype. The V call is TRBV19, the J call TRBJ1-1, with D unresolved. This CDR3 comprises 14 residues. V was trimmed by 6 bases and J by 4 bases, leaving 15 bases between them. Germline-derived CDR1 and CDR2 are LNHDA and SQIVND (reference sequence). The CDR3 loop is CASRFPTGGTEAFF. The CDR3 DNA sequence: TGTGCCAGTAGGTTCCCGACGGGAGGCACTGAAGCTTTCTTT. Complete variable domain (other parts from reference TRBV19 and TRBJ1-1): DGGITQSPKYLFRKEGQNVTLSCEQNLNHDAMYWYRQDPGQGLRLIYYSQIVNDFQKGDIAEGYSVSREKKESFPLTVTSAQKNPTAFYLCASRFPTGGTEAFFGQGTRLTVV.

There are many counts of this clonotype. The chain carries TRBV7-9 and TRBJ2-2, with TRBD1 as a possible D gene (6 bases). The CDR3 runs 15 residues. The germline V gene has CDR1 SEHNR and CDR2 FQNEAQ (reference sequence). Trimming cost V 5 bases and J 0 bases, with 10 bases left between them. Here the CDR3 reads CASSPGHPNTGELFF. In DNA form, the CDR3 reads TGTGCCAGCAGCCCGGGACATCCGAACACCGGGGAGCTGTTTTTT. The full variable domain, with the rest looked up from reference TRBV7-9 and TRBJ2-2, is DTGVSQNPRHKITKRGQNVTFRCDPISEHNRLYWYRQTLGQGPEFLTYFQNEAQLEKSRLLSDRFSAERPKGSFSTLEIQRTEQGDSAMYLCASSPGHPNTGELFFGEGSRLTVL.

There are many counts of this clonotype. The chain links TRBV20-1 to TRBJ2-7, with 10 positions matching TRBD1. The CDR3 extends over 13 amino acids. CDR1 DFQATT and CDR2 SNEGSKA come from the germline V gene (reference sequence). The junction had 3 bases not matched to a gene; V was cut back by 3 bases and J by 4 bases. CDR3 coding DNA: TGCAGTGCTAGCAGGGGACAGGGGTACGAGCAGTACTTC. It codes for CSASRGQGYEQYF.

This clonotype was seen many times. CDR3 coding DNA: TGTGCCAGCGGCAGGGGGAGGCCTTACAATGAGCAGTTCTTC. Its translation: CASGRGRPYNEQFF. J is TRBJ2-1 and V is TRBV7-2; tentatively, D is TRBD1 (7 bases). Germline CDR1 reads SGHTA; CDR2 reads FQGNSA. Trimming pared 8 bases from V and 4 bases from J, leaving 15 bases between. The CDR3 has 14 residues.

The sample holds one count of this clonotype. This rearrangement joins TRBV10-3 to TRBJ1-1; 9 bases are a match to TRBD1. There are 11 residues in the CDR3. Trimming removed 10 bases from V and 12 bases from J; junction bases left unmatched: 9. Germline CDR1 is ENHRY and CDR2 is SYGVKD. Here the CDR3 reads CATVRDRDPFF. CDR3 sequence (DNA): TGTGCCACGGTTAGGGACAGGGATCCTTTCTTT.

This clonotype has at least ten counts. This rearrangement joins TRBV7-2 to TRBJ2-2, with 8 bases lining up with TRBD2. There are 15 residues in the CDR3. Germline V gene lookup returns CDR1 SGHTA and CDR2 FQGNSA. The V and J ends lost 4 bases and 5 bases, in that order; junction bases with no gene match: 6. The CDR3: CASSWDGGGTGELFF. CDR3 nucleotide sequence: TGTGCCAGCAGCTGGGACGGGGGGGGGACCGGGGAGCTGTTTTTT.